Listed here are 24 T cell receptor beta chains from one sample, sequenced in a study of memory CD4+ T cells and cytomegalovirus serostatus. Single viable CD3+CD4+CD8-CD45RO+ cells were sorted as the memory CD4+ T cells. Sequencing used immunoSEQ multiplex PCR; TCRdb keeps in-frame clones, though not all of them. Here the sample spans 40,000 to 50,000 clones, less than 85% being singletons. The sample comprised memory CD4+ T cells from blood. Receptors were obtained from an adult in good health and CMV-seronegative.

The chain employs TRBV6-1 and TRBJ2-4; D assignment may be TRBD1 or TRBD2 (6 bases each). The CDR3 sequence is 14 residues long. Deletions cut 1 base from V and 15 bases from J, with 19 bases between. Germline CDR1 and CDR2: MNHNS and SASEGT. The CDR3 loop reads CASSEGQAGRLTYF. CDR3 nucleotide sequence: TGTGCCAGCAGTGAAGGACAGGCGGGGCGTCTGACGTACTTC.

This chain connects TRBV5-1 to TRBJ2-5; no clear D gene. V gave up 2 bases and J gave up 5 bases, with 13 bases separating them. The germline V gene encodes CDR1 SGHRS and CDR2 YFSETQ. CDR3 size: 14 residues. In DNA form, the CDR3 reads TGCGCCAGCAGCTTATCTAGTGGGTCGGAGACCCAGTACTTC. It codes for CASSLSSGSETQYF.

This clone occurred once. V gene TRBV10-3 combines with J gene TRBJ2-5; D gene ambiguous. The CDR3 consists of 10 residues. With 8 bases removed from V and 5 bases from J, the gap between germline ends came to 6 bases. CDR1 is ENHRY and CDR2 is SYGVKD in the germline V gene. The DNA for the CDR3 is TGTGCCATCGGGTTCGAGACCCAGTACTTC. It specifies CAIGFETQYF.

The chain recombines TRBV5-4 with TRBJ2-1; D is perhaps TRBD1 (5 bases). This CDR3 spans 13 amino acids. Germline V gene sequence: CDR1 SGHNT, CDR2 YYREEE (reference sequence). V was cut by 4 bases and J by 9 bases, with 14 bases left in between. CDR3 in amino acids: CASSMGFQGEQFF. CDR3 nucleotide sequence: TGTGCCAGCAGCATGGGGTTTCAGGGTGAGCAGTTCTTC.

The chain recombines TRBV6-5 with TRBJ2-7; 7 bases map to TRBD1. Germline CDR1 reads MNHEY; CDR2 reads SVGAGI. The ends lost 7 bases at V and 0 bases at J; junction bases unmatched: 9. This CDR3 has 15 residues. The CDR3 region has the DNA TGTGCCAGCACCCCTCGACAGGGCTCCTCCTACGAGCAGTACTTC. This sequence encodes CASTPRQGSSYEQYF.

The chain recombines TRBV7-8 with TRBJ1-5; D ambiguous. This CDR3 is built from 16 residues. CDR1 and CDR2 (germline): SGHVS, FQNEAQ. V lost 3 bases, J lost 4 bases, and 16 bases lay in between. The CDR3 region has the DNA TGTGCCAGCAGCTTGGGCTCCGGGAGAAGAAATCAGCCCCAGCATTTT. Translating it yields CASSLGSGRRNQPQHF.

CDR3 loop: CASRNRGSYYEQYF. The CDR3 DNA reads TGTGCCAGCAGGAACAGGGGATCATACTACGAGCAGTACTTC. V is TRBV6-5 and J is TRBJ2-7; TRBD1 matches at 7 bases. Trimming at V came to 6 bases and at J to 3 bases, leaving 8 bases not matched to a gene. The CDR3 has 14 amino acids. In germline, CDR1 is MNHEY, CDR2 SVGAGI.

The chain has TRBV10-1 and TRBJ1-6, with D possibly TRBD1 on 6 matching bases. V lost 10 bases to trimming and J lost 8 bases, with 15 bases between them. The germline V gene encodes CDR1 WNHNN and CDR2 SYGVQD (reference sequence). The CDR3 is 13 residues long. CDR3 amino acids: CATQQGNDSPLHF. Here the CDR3 DNA reads TGCGCCACACAACAGGGAAACGATTCACCCCTCCACTTT.

The genes are TRBV5-5 and TRBJ1-3; D not resolved. This CDR3 comprises 17 residues. CDR1 and CDR2 from the germline V gene are SGHKS and YYEKEE (reference sequence). The V end lost 1 base, the J end lost 7 bases, and 21 bases lay between the germline ends. The DNA of the CDR3 is TGTGCCAGCAGCTTGAATTTTGCGTCAACGACATCCAACACCATATATTTT. This sequence encodes CASSLNFASTTSNTIYF.

The chain combines TRBV28 with TRBJ1-5, with a possible D match to TRBD1 (6 bases). The CDR3 loop spans 14 amino acids. Germline V gene data show CDR1 as MDHEN and CDR2 as SYDVKM. V lost 5 bases, J lost 1 base, and 9 bases lay in between. CDR3 in amino acids: CASSTTGSNQPQHF. The CDR3 nucleotides are TGTGCCAGCAGTACTACAGGGAGCAATCAGCCCCAGCATTTT.

A single count supports this clone. This chain uses TRBV6-5 with TRBJ1-4; unclear D gene. Germline V gives CDR1 MNHEY, CDR2 SVGAGI. The CDR3 loop spans 15 amino acids. V lost 2 bases and J 0 bases, leaving 7 bases between the germline ends. In DNA form, the CDR3 reads TGTGCCAGCAGTTACGGGTTCGCAACTAATGAAAAACTGTTTTTT. Its translation: CASSYGFATNEKLFF.

The V and J genes are TRBV30 and TRBJ2-2; the D is unclear. V lost 3 bases and J lost 3, with 11 bases in between. Germline V lookup: CDR1 GTSNPN, CDR2 SVGIG (reference sequence). CDR3 size: 14 residues. CDR3 residues: CAWRLGWDTGELFF. The CDR3 DNA sequence: TGTGCCTGGAGACTCGGGTGGGACACCGGGGAGCTGTTTTTT.

The chain joins TRBV29-1 to TRBJ1-1; D unresolved. The V and J ends lost 4 bases and 0 bases respectively, with 9 bases between them. This CDR3 is built from 13 residues. Germline loops: CDR1 SQVTM, CDR2 ANQGSEA. CDR3 DNA: TGCAGCGTTGTGTCACCGATGAACACTGAAGCTTTCTTT. Residues: CSVVSPMNTEAFF.

V is TRBV28 and J is TRBJ1-2, with a weak D call TRBD1 (5 bases). With 8 bases removed from V and 4 bases from J, the gap between germline ends came to 14 bases. The CDR3 is 13 amino acids. Per the germline V gene, CDR1 is MDHEN and CDR2 is SYDVKM. The CDR3 DNA follows: TGTGCCAGCTGCCGACAGACCTTCTATGGCTACACCTTC. It encodes CASCRQTFYGYTF.

The gene calls are TRBV29-1 and TRBJ2-5; 8 bases are shared with TRBD1. With V trimmed by 4 bases and J by 5 bases, 9 bases remained unmatched. The CDR3 extends over 14 amino acids. The V gene's germline CDR1 is SQVTM and CDR2 ANQGSEA. The CDR3 loop reads CSVVFWAGGETQYF. The CDR3 DNA follows: TGCAGCGTTGTTTTTTGGGCAGGGGGCGAGACCCAGTACTTC.

Worth noting for this clone: Different DNA sequences within this sample yield the same CDR3. The chain couples TRBV2 to TRBJ2-7; tentatively, D is TRBD1 (5 bases). This CDR3 is 13 amino acids long. V dropped 4 bases and J dropped 3 bases, with 10 bases sitting between them. Germline lookup yields CDR1 SNHLY and CDR2 FYNNEI. The chain's CDR3 is CASSVARDYEQYF. For the CDR3, the DNA is TGTGCCAGCAGTGTGGCCAGGGACTACGAGCAGTACTTC.

This clone was seen a handful of times. V is TRBV19 and J is TRBJ1-2; D is unclear. Germline-derived CDR1 and CDR2 are LNHDA and SQIVND (reference sequence). Trimming removed 0 bases at V and 3 bases at J, with 8 bases between. This CDR3 comprises 14 residues. DNA of the CDR3: TGTGCCAGTAGTATAGATCGGGGATACTATGGCTACACCTTC. Amino acid sequence: CASSIDRGYYGYTF.

The gene calls are TRBV2 and TRBJ2-5; 8 positions match TRBD2. V was pared by 3 bases and J by 3 bases, with 3 bases of the junction left unmatched. This CDR3 has 14 amino acids. Per the germline V gene, CDR1 is SNHLY and CDR2 is FYNNEI. CDR3 region: CASSDRGLEETQYF. CDR3 coding DNA: TGTGCCAGCAGTGACCGGGGACTAGAAGAGACCCAGTACTTC.

The chain employs TRBV6-5 and TRBJ2-6, with D unclear. CDR3 length: 14 residues. Germline CDR1 is MNHEY and CDR2 is SVGAGI. V dropped 5 bases and J dropped 1 base, with 6 bases sitting between them. The CDR3 bases are TGTGCCAGCAGTGACGAATCTGGGGCCAACGTCCTGACTTTC. The encoded protein is CASSDESGANVLTF.

The rearrangement links TRBV5-1 to TRBJ1-1, with D hard to call. The V end was cut by 4 bases, the J end by 11 bases, with 15 bases between. The CDR3 consists of 12 residues. Germline CDR1 SGHRS, CDR2 YFSETQ. The CDR3 coding sequence is TGCGCCAGCAGCCAGTATGATGGCATGGCTTTCTTT. It is translated as CASSQYDGMAFF.

The V and J genes are TRBV10-3 and TRBJ1-1; 7 nucleotides line up with TRBD1. J lost 4 bases, V lost 7 bases, and 9 bases had no gene match. The CDR3 totals 14 residues. CDR1 is ENHRY, CDR2 SYGVKD, per germline. CDR3 region: CAIKLQGDGTEAFF. As DNA, the CDR3 is TGTGCCATCAAGCTCCAGGGGGATGGCACTGAAGCTTTCTTT.

V usage is TRBV6-1 and J usage is TRBJ1-5; D is possibly TRBD1 (5 bases). Germline V gene sequence: CDR1 MNHNS, CDR2 SASEGT. This CDR3 region has 15 residues. Deletions cut 7 bases from V and 0 bases from J, with 13 bases between. This CDR3 is CASTRGTNSNQPQHF. The CDR3 region has the DNA TGTGCCAGCACAAGGGGAACTAATAGCAATCAGCCCCAGCATTTT.

J is TRBJ1-5 and V is TRBV19, with D possibly matching TRBD1 (6 bases). Germline CDR1 LNHDA, CDR2 SQIVND (reference sequence). CDR3 size: 14 residues. Trimming shortened V by 4 bases and J by 7 bases, and 14 bases separated the two germline ends. In DNA, the CDR3 is TGTGCCAGTAGTAAAAAGGGGGTAAGGCAGCCCCAGCATTTT. This encodes CASSKKGVRQPQHF.

This clone has a handful of counts. This chain uses TRBV30 with TRBJ1-1; D is uncertain. V was clipped by 3 bases and J by 3 bases, with 11 bases between them. This CDR3 has 13 amino acids. Per germline, CDR1 GTSNPN and CDR2 SVGIG (reference sequence). CDR3 bases: TGTGCCTGGAGACCTAATAAGGACACTGAAGCTTTCTTT. Residues: CAWRPNKDTEAFF.